The clone carrying this T cell receptor (beta chain) was counted between two and nine times. Its antigen is still unknown. Each CDR3 protein gets one entry after TCRdb re-called the 5' RACE reads with MiXCR. Here the sample spans approximately 510,000 distinct CDR3 sequences, 20% to 25% being singletons. Germline trimming cut 5 bases from V and 3 bases from J; bases unmatched to any gene: 5. This CDR3 has 14 residues. In germline, CDR1 is SGHAT, CDR2 FQNNGV. The sample is drawn from a study of T cells after yellow fever vaccination. General study findings and limits: The study re-detected most primary-vaccination clones after the booster (roughly 95% CD4, roughly 85% CD8).

The material sequenced was PBMCs, taken approximately 22 days after the first yellow fever vaccination. The V and J genes are TRBV11-2 and TRBJ1-1; 8 nucleotides agree with TRBD1. This receptor was taken from a man younger than 30 who received the YFV17D yellow fever vaccine. CDR3 loop: CASSVQGDYTEAFF. CDR3 DNA: TGTGCCAGCAGCGTACAGGGGGACTACACTGAAGCTTTCTTT.